Shown below are 23 T cell receptor beta chains from a single sample sequenced in a study of CD8 T cells in ankylosing spondylitis. Study-level findings and limits: Made up of fewer than ten highly homologous variants, a TCR beta motif appeared characteristic of ankylosing spondylitis blood.

TCRdb passed the 5' RACE reads through MiXCR, listing each CDR3 protein once. There are about 390,000 distinct CDR3 sequences in the sample; 20% to 25% occur only once, and roughly a sixth lies in the top ten. No antigens are known for them. The specimen sequenced was blood, either unsorted or a sorted T cell fraction (not recorded which). Every receptor here comes from a male donor with ankylosing spondylitis.

The rearrangement uses TRBV6-1 and TRBJ1-5; 10 bases fit TRBD1. V lost 6 bases to trimming and J lost 4 bases; unmatched junction nucleotides: 12. Germline CDR1 MNHNS, CDR2 SASEGT. The CDR3 covers 17 residues. In nucleotides, the CDR3 is TGTGCCAGCAGGGGTTCCCGGACAGGGGGAGATAATCAGCCCCAGCATTTT. Translating it yields CASRGSRTGGDNQPQHF.

The chain couples TRBV20-1 to TRBJ2-1, with TRBD2 identical over 12 bases. Germline V gene data show CDR1 as DFQATT and CDR2 as SNEGSKA (reference sequence). The V gene end was trimmed by 5 bases and the J gene end by 0 bases; junction bases not matched to a gene: 8. The CDR3 extends over 17 amino acids. Written as DNA, the CDR3 is TGCAGTGCTGAGACTAGCGGGAGTGGTAGCTCCTACAATGAGCAGTTCTTC. This sequence encodes CSAETSGSGSSYNEQFF.

V is TRBV7-3 and J is TRBJ2-3, with D perhaps being TRBD1 or TRBD2 (7 bases each). CDR1 and CDR2 from the germline V gene are SGHTA and FQGTGA. CDR3 length: 17 residues. V was pared by 5 bases and J by 3 bases, with 21 bases between. The CDR3 region has the DNA TGTGCCAGCAGCCCCGTCCCCAGGGGGAGGGCAACAGATACGCAGTATTTT. As protein: CASSPVPRGRATDTQYF.

The V and J genes are TRBV20-1 and TRBJ2-1; TRBD2 aligns across 8 bases. In germline, CDR1 is DFQATT, CDR2 SNEGSKA (reference sequence). The CDR3 length is 17 residues. The J segment lost 5 bases and the V segment lost 6 bases, leaving 18 bases of the junction unmatched. The CDR3 nucleotides read TGCAGTGCCGGGTTGGTAGCGGGGCCCGTTTTAGACAATGAGCAGTTCTTC. This translates into CSAGLVAGPVLDNEQFF.

The J gene is TRBJ2-3, the V gene TRBV6-5; D call uncertain. The V gene lost 0 bases and the J gene lost 0 bases, with 13 bases spanning the gap. The CDR3 extends over 17 amino acids. The germline V gene has CDR1 MNHEY and CDR2 SVGAGI. The CDR3 region is CASSYSVQTPSTDTQYF. CDR3 in DNA: TGTGCCAGCAGTTACTCTGTCCAAACCCCCAGCACAGATACGCAGTATTTT.

Details on this clonotype: Germline and junction disagree at one end, which may indicate a read error. V and J are TRBV12-3 or TRBV12-4 and TRBJ1-6, with a tentative D call TRBD1 (5 bases). CDR3 size: 19 residues. CDR3 in amino acids: CACSLLEGRLSSYNSPLHF. As DNA, the CDR3 is TGTGCCTGCAGTTTATTGGAGGGGCGCTTGAGCTCCTATAATTCACCCCTCCACTTT.

The chain carries TRBV7-9 and TRBJ2-1; 9 nucleotides align to TRBD1. The CDR3 length is 11 residues. J lost 13 bases, V lost 5 bases, and 3 bases had no gene match. From germline, CDR1 is SEHNR and CDR2 FQNEAQ (reference sequence). The CDR3 DNA follows: TGTGCCAGCAGCCCGGGACAGGGTCAGTTCTTC. Protein sequence: CASSPGQGQFF.

The chain combines TRBV5-1 with TRBJ1-2; 7 bases fit TRBD1. Trimming at V came to 0 bases and at J to 4 bases, leaving 6 bases not matched to a gene. Per germline, CDR1 SGHRS and CDR2 YFSETQ. CDR3 length: 15 amino acids. The CDR3 protein is CASSLEAGQTYGYTF. In DNA, the CDR3 is TGCGCCAGCAGCTTGGAAGCGGGACAGACCTATGGCTACACCTTC.

This chain joins TRBV7-8 and TRBJ2-1, with D perhaps being TRBD1 or TRBD2 (5 bases each). Germline lookup yields CDR1 SGHVS and CDR2 FQNEAQ. V was trimmed by 3 bases and J by 4 bases, leaving 13 bases between them. The CDR3 runs to 15 residues. The CDR3 protein is CASSFRPREYNEQFF. CDR3 DNA sequence: TGTGCCAGCAGCTTTCGTCCCAGGGAGTACAATGAGCAGTTCTTC.

This clonotype has only one observation. The J gene is TRBJ2-5, the V gene TRBV7-3; 10 bases agree with TRBD2. V was clipped by 2 bases and J by 5 bases; unmatched bases: 5. From germline, CDR1 is SGHTA and CDR2 FQGTGA. This CDR3 has 15 residues. CDR3 sequence (DNA): TGTGCCAGCAGCTTACTAGCGGGAGTCCGGGAGACCCAGTACTTC. Protein product: CASSLLAGVRETQYF.

The sample holds a few counts of this clonotype. This sequence joins TRBV15 and TRBJ2-1; D not certain. This CDR3 has 16 amino acids. V lost 0 bases and J lost 5, with 14 bases in between. Germline values: CDR1 LNHNV, CDR2 YYDKDF (reference sequence). The CDR3: CATSRDRWPTHNEQFF. The CDR3 region has the DNA TGTGCCACCAGCAGAGATCGTTGGCCAACCCACAATGAGCAGTTCTTC.

The sample holds a few counts of this clonotype. The gene calls are TRBV7-2 and TRBJ1-6; no clear D gene. The CDR3 runs 14 residues. Trimming left V 1 base short and J 10 bases short, with 11 bases between. Germline assignment: CDR1 SGHTA and CDR2 FQGNSA. CDR3: CASSLGLGRSPLHF. The CDR3 coding sequence is TGTGCCAGCAGCTTAGGACTAGGGAGGTCACCCCTCCACTTT.

The V and J genes are TRBV5-1 and TRBJ1-4; D unclear. V was cut by 2 bases and J by 7 bases, with 12 bases left in between. From germline, CDR1 is SGHRS and CDR2 YFSETQ. This CDR3 contains 14 residues. The DNA of the CDR3 is TGCGCCAGCAGCTTTATTACGGGATCTGAAAAACTGTTTTTT. Translation: CASSFITGSEKLFF.

This sequence joins TRBV29-1 and TRBJ2-7; D gene ambiguous. V shed 3 bases and J shed 2 bases, with 11 bases lying between them. This CDR3 has 13 amino acids. Germline-derived CDR1 and CDR2 are SQVTM and ANQGSEA. The CDR3 sequence is CSVDLGEAYEQYF. DNA of the CDR3: TGCAGCGTTGATCTAGGCGAGGCCTACGAGCAGTACTTC.

The CDR3 DNA reads as TGCAGCGTTCCGGGACTCGGCTTTGATACGCAGTATTTT. Its translation: CSVPGLGFDTQYF. This chain connects TRBV29-1 to TRBJ2-3, with D possibly being TRBD2 (6 bases). CDR1 SQVTM and CDR2 ANQGSEA come from the germline V gene. The CDR3 spans 13 residues. Trimming shortened V by 5 bases and J by 6 bases, and 15 bases separated the two germline ends.

This sequence joins TRBV3-1 and TRBJ2-1, with 8 nucleotides matching TRBD2. Germline-derived CDR1 and CDR2 are LGHDT and YNNKEL (reference sequence). The junction had 12 bases not matched to a gene; V was cut back by 5 bases and J by 6 bases. CDR3 length: 16 amino acids. The CDR3 sequence: CASSRVTSGALNEQFF. As DNA, the CDR3 is TGTGCCAGCAGCAGGGTTACTAGCGGAGCCCTCAATGAGCAGTTCTTC.

This clonotype has just a few counts. This sequence joins TRBV9 and TRBJ2-1; TRBD2 matches 12 bases. Germline CDR1 reads SGDLS; CDR2 reads YYNGEE. Trimming removed 4 bases from V and 8 bases from J; junction bases left unmatched: 7. The CDR3 is 15 residues long. The CDR3 spells CASSQLAGGPDEQFF. The DNA of the CDR3 is TGTGCCAGCAGCCAGCTAGCGGGAGGGCCCGATGAGCAGTTCTTC.

There are a few counts of this clonotype. The V and J genes are TRBV5-1 and TRBJ2-7, with 12 bases matching TRBD2. J was trimmed by 5 bases and V by 4 bases; bases with no gene match: 7. CDR1 and CDR2 (germline): SGHRS, YFSETQ. The CDR3 sequence is 15 residues long. For the CDR3, the DNA is TGCGCCAGCAGCACGACTAGCGGGAGTACCCACGAGCAGTACTTC. This sequence encodes CASSTTSGSTHEQYF.

In this sample, this clonotype turned up a few times. The chain combines TRBV30 with TRBJ1-4; D is uncertain. This CDR3 has 13 amino acids. Germline values: CDR1 GTSNPN, CDR2 SVGIG (reference sequence). Trimming shortened V by 1 base and J by 4 bases, and 7 bases separated the two germline ends. The CDR3 DNA sequence: TGTGCCTGGAGTGAAAACAGTAATGAAAAACTGTTTTTT. Translating gives CAWSENSNEKLFF.

This chain joins TRBV19 and TRBJ2-7; a possible D gene is TRBD1 (7 bases). Trimming pared 6 bases from V and 6 bases from J, leaving 15 bases between. The CDR3 contains 13 residues. Germline CDR1 is LNHDA and CDR2 is SQIVND (reference sequence). CDR3 sequence: CASSPIRGAEQYF. The CDR3 DNA sequence: TGTGCCAGTAGCCCGATCAGGGGGGCCGAGCAGTACTTC.

This clonotype occurred many times. The rearrangement uses TRBV29-1 and TRBJ2-5; D gene uncertain. This CDR3 has 13 amino acids. The V gene's germline CDR1 is SQVTM and CDR2 ANQGSEA. Trimming stripped 1 base from V and 5 bases from J, with 11 bases between. CDR3 amino acids: CSVEVVGMETQYF. CDR3 DNA: TGCAGCGTTGAAGTCGTAGGGATGGAGACCCAGTACTTC.

The sample holds a few counts of this clonotype. This chain uses TRBV30 with TRBJ2-7; D is possibly TRBD1 (5 bases). The CDR3 has 11 amino acids. Germline CDR1 reads GTSNPN; CDR2 reads SVGIG (reference sequence). The V and J ends lost 4 bases and 3 bases respectively, with 7 bases between them. CDR3 protein: CAWTGLYEQYF. In nucleotides, the CDR3 is TGTGCCTGGACAGGGCTCTACGAGCAGTACTTC.

The chain has TRBV3-1 and TRBJ2-7; D is uncertain. CDR3 length: 14 amino acids. Between the trimmed V and J ends, which lost 0 bases and 0 bases, there was a span of 6 bases. CDR1 is LGHDT and CDR2 is YNNKEL in the germline V gene (reference sequence). CDR3 protein: CASSQDPNSYEQYF. CDR3 nucleotide sequence: TGTGCCAGCAGCCAAGACCCAAACTCCTACGAGCAGTACTTC.